The 17 T cell receptor beta chains below were found in one sample sequenced in a study of cytomegalovirus exposure and HLA in healthy donors. Amplification used 60 Vbeta primers and 13 Jbeta primers. Method: immunoSEQ multiplex PCR; TCRdb's copy keeps in-frame clones and lacks some. The data show about 180,000 clones, around 79% seen once. What was sequenced was PBMCs. The origin of the receptors is a female donor in good health and CMV-seronegative.

The V call is TRBV29-1, the J call TRBJ2-5, with 7 bases aligning to TRBD2. With V trimmed by 6 bases and J by 2 bases, 6 bases remained unmatched. This CDR3 has 13 residues. Germline-derived CDR1 and CDR2 are SQVTM and ANQGSEA. The CDR3 DNA reads as TGCAGCGTGGGAGGGACGCTTCAAGAGACCCAGTACTTC. Its protein is CSVGGTLQETQYF.

The V call is TRBV9, the J call TRBJ2-1, with 11 bases identical to TRBD2. V gave up 3 bases and J gave up 0 bases; unmatched junction bases: 5. Germline V gene sequence: CDR1 SGDLS, CDR2 YYNGEE. This CDR3 spans 17 amino acids. CDR3 nucleotides: TGTGCCAGCAGCGGGGTCCTAGCGGGGGGCTCCTACAATGAGCAGTTCTTC. It is translated as CASSGVLAGGSYNEQFF.

This clone was counted once. This chain joins TRBV28 and TRBJ2-7; 9 bases match TRBD1. This CDR3 is built from 13 residues. V gave up 5 bases and J gave up 3 bases; unmatched junction bases: 2. Germline values: CDR1 MDHEN, CDR2 SYDVKM. This CDR3 is CASSGTGNYEQYF. The CDR3 DNA follows: TGTGCCAGCAGTGGGACAGGGAACTACGAGCAGTACTTC. The whole variable domain, remainder taken from reference TRBV28 and TRBJ2-7, is DVKVTQSSRYLVKRTGEKVFLECVQDMDHENMFWYRQDPGLGLRLIYFSYDVKMKEKGDIPEGYSVSREKKERFSLILESASTNQTSMYLCASSGTGNYEQYFGPGTRLTVT.

This clone was observed once. This chain connects TRBV15 to TRBJ2-3; 7 bases align to TRBD2. The V gene end was trimmed by 0 bases and the J gene end by 4 bases; junction bases not matched to a gene: 4. CDR1 and CDR2 from the germline V gene are LNHNV and YYDKDF (reference sequence). This CDR3 is built from 15 residues. CDR3 amino acids: CATSRDGGVADTQYF. CDR3 sequence (DNA): TGTGCCACCAGCAGAGATGGGGGGGTCGCAGATACGCAGTATTTT.

The sample holds one count of this clone. The chain recombines TRBV6-1 with TRBJ2-5; possibly TRBD2 for D (6 bases). The assigned J gene may be wrong: the sequence end matches TRBJ2-7 better. Germline V gives CDR1 MNHNS, CDR2 SASEGT. The CDR3 consists of 13 residues. The CDR3 coding sequence is TGTGCCAGCAGCCGGGAGTCCAACTACGAGCAGTACTTC. Amino acids: CASSRESNYEQYF.

The chain employs TRBV27 and TRBJ1-6; 9 nucleotides agree with TRBD1. CDR1 and CDR2 (germline): MNHEY, SMNVEV (reference sequence). The CDR3 is made up of 16 amino acids. The J segment lost 3 bases and the V segment lost 6 bases, leaving 6 bases of the junction unmatched. This CDR3 reads CASRGQGLGYNSPLHF. In nucleotides, the CDR3 is TGTGCCAGCAGGGGACAGGGCCTCGGCTATAATTCACCCCTCCACTTT.

This chain joins TRBV28 and TRBJ2-7; the match to TRBD2 covers 10 bases. CDR1 is MDHEN and CDR2 is SYDVKM in the germline V gene. The CDR3 sequence is 17 residues long. V lost 6 bases, J lost 2 bases, and 13 bases stayed unmatched. The CDR3, as DNA: TGTGCCAGCAGCCTTCTCCCAATAGCGGGAGGCCCCTACGAGCAGTACTTC. This translates into CASSLLPIAGGPYEQYF.

The V call is TRBV9, the J call TRBJ2-5; tentatively, D is TRBD1 (5 bases). V was trimmed by 0 bases and J by 5 bases, leaving 14 bases between them. Germline-derived CDR1 and CDR2 are SGDLS and YYNGEE. This CDR3 region has 15 residues. The CDR3 region is CASSVVVGLGETQYF. CDR3 DNA: TGTGCCAGCAGCGTAGTTGTGGGGCTGGGGGAGACCCAGTACTTC.

The rearrangement links TRBV9 to TRBJ2-1; D ambiguous. V was shortened by 0 bases and J by 6 bases, with 19 bases between the two germline ends. Germline V gives CDR1 SGDLS, CDR2 YYNGEE. The CDR3 is made up of 17 amino acids. This CDR3 reads CASSVGGYVGYGNEQFF. As DNA, the CDR3 is TGTGCCAGCAGCGTAGGAGGCTACGTGGGTTACGGCAATGAGCAGTTCTTC.

This clone was picked up one time. The gene calls are TRBV5-1 and TRBJ1-1; maybe TRBD1 (6 bases). The CDR3 is 16 amino acids. Trimming removed 3 bases from V and 9 bases from J, with 24 bases in between. The germline CDR1 and CDR2 sequences are SGHRS and YFSETQ. For the CDR3, the DNA is TGCGCCAGCAGCTCAGCAAGCCACAGGGATGACAGCCAAGCTTTCTTT. Translation gives CASSSASHRDDSQAFF.

The chain is built from TRBV7-2 and TRBJ2-3; TRBD2 matches at 7 bases. V dropped 8 bases and J dropped 6; count of bases not matched to a gene: 8. The CDR3 spans 13 residues. From germline, CDR1 is SGHTA and CDR2 FQGNSA. The CDR3 loop is CASRMGSGDTQYF. CDR3 nucleotide sequence: TGTGCCAGCCGTATGGGTAGCGGGGATACGCAGTATTTT.

There are a few counts of this clone. The V call is TRBV30, the J call TRBJ2-3; tentatively, D is TRBD2 (7 bases). V was pared by 0 bases and J by 4 bases, with 14 bases between. Per the germline V gene, CDR1 is GTSNPN and CDR2 is SVGIG (reference sequence). The CDR3 contains 15 residues. The CDR3 protein is CAWSVLAGAADTQYF. DNA of the CDR3: TGTGCCTGGAGTGTTTTGGCGGGGGCGGCAGATACGCAGTATTTT.

CDR3 loop: CASSGQGAISTQYF. CDR3 in DNA: TGTGCCAGCAGCGGACAGGGGGCAATCTCCACCCAGTACTTC. This sequence joins TRBV28 and TRBJ2-5; 11 bases agree with TRBD1. The trim removed 6 bases at V and 8 bases at J, leaving 8 bases unmatched. Germline CDR1 is MDHEN and CDR2 is SYDVKM. CDR3 length: 14 amino acids.

V gene TRBV6-1 combines with J gene TRBJ1-2; 12 nucleotides match TRBD1. This CDR3 comprises 16 residues. The germline V gene has CDR1 MNHNS and CDR2 SASEGT. V lost 4 bases, J lost 3 bases, and 6 bases stayed unmatched. The CDR3 nucleotides read TGTGCCAGCAGTGGCCCAGGGACAGGGGGCGACTATGGCTACACCTTC. Its protein is CASSGPGTGGDYGYTF.

J is TRBJ2-7 and V is TRBV19, with TRBD1 matching over 8 bases. CDR1 and CDR2 from the germline V gene are LNHDA and SQIVND (reference sequence). The V segment lost 5 bases and the J segment 2 bases; nucleotides outside the gene matches: 5. The CDR3 spans 14 residues. CDR3 nucleotide sequence: TGTGCCAGTAGTCCGCAGACAGGGGCCTACGAGCAGTACTTC. Its translation is CASSPQTGAYEQYF.

This clone has just a few counts. The chain links TRBV7-9 to TRBJ2-3, with D possibly TRBD1 on 6 matching bases. The CDR3 has 15 residues. Trimming stripped 8 bases from V and 2 bases from J, with 17 bases between. Germline CDR1 and CDR2: SEHNR and FQNEAQ (reference sequence). This CDR3 is CASSPGAGDTDTQYF. The CDR3 region has the DNA TGTGCCAGCTCTCCAGGGGCCGGGGACACAGATACGCAGTATTTT.

The chain combines TRBV5-1 with TRBJ2-5, with 7 bases lining up with TRBD1. The length of the CDR3 is 15 residues. With 0 bases clipped from V and 1 base from J, the junction kept 3 bases outside the gene matches. CDR1 is SGHRS and CDR2 is YFSETQ in the germline V gene. In nucleotides, the CDR3 is TGCGCCAGCAGCTTGGGGACAGGCTCCCAAGAGACCCAGTACTTC. Protein product: CASSLGTGSQETQYF.